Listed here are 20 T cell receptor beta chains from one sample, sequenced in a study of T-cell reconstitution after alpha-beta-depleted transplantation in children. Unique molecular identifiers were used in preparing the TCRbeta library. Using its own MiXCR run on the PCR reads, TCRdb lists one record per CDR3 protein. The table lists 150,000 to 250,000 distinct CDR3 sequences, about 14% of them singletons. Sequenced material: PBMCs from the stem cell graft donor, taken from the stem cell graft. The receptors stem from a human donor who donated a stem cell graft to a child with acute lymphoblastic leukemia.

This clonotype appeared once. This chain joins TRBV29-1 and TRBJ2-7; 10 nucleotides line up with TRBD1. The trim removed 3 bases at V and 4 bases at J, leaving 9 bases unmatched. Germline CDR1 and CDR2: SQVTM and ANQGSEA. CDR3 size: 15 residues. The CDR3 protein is CSVELTGGDGYEQYF. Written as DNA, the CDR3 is TGCAGCGTTGAGCTGACAGGGGGCGACGGGTACGAGCAGTACTTC.

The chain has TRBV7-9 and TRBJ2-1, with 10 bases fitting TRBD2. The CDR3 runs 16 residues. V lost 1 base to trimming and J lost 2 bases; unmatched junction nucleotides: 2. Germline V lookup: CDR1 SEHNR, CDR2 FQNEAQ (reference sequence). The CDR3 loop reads CASSLGLAGTYNEQFF. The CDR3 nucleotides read TGTGCCAGCAGCTTAGGACTAGCGGGTACCTACAATGAGCAGTTCTTC.

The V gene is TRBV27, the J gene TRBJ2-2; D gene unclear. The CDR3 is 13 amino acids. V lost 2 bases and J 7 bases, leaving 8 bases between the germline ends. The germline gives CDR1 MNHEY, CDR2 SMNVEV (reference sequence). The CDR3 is CASSLDRGGELFF. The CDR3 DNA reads TGTGCCAGCAGTTTAGATCGAGGCGGGGAGCTGTTTTTT.

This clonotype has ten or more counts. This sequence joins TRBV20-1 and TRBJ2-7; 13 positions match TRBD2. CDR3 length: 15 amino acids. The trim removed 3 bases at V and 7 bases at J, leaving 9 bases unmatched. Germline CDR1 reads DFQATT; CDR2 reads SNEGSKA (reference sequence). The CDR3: CSARGLAGLTGEQYF. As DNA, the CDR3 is TGCAGTGCTAGGGGACTAGCGGGACTCACGGGGGAGCAGTACTTC.

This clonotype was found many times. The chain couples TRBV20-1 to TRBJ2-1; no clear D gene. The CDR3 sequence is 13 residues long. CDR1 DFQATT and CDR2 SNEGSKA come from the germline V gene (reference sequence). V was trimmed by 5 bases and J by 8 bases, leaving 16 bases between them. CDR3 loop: CSAGFPARDEQFF. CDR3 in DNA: TGCAGTGCTGGGTTCCCCGCAAGGGATGAGCAGTTCTTC.

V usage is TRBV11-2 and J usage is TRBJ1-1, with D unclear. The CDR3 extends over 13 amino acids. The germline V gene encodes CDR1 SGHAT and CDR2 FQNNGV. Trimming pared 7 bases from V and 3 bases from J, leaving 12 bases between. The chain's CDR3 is CASTLRADTEAFF. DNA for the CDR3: TGTGCCAGCACCCTTAGGGCCGACACTGAAGCTTTCTTT.

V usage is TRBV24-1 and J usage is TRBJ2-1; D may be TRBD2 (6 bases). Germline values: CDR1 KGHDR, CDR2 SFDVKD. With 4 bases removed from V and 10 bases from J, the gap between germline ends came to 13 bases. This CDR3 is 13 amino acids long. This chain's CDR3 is CATSEGGAPEQFF. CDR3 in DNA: TGTGCCACCAGTGAGGGGGGAGCTCCCGAGCAGTTCTTC.

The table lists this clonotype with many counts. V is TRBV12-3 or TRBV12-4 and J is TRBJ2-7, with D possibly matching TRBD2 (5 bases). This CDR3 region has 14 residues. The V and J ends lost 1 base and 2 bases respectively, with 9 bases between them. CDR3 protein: CASSLEILAYEQYF. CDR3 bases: TGTGCCAGCAGTTTAGAAATACTAGCCTACGAGCAGTACTTC.

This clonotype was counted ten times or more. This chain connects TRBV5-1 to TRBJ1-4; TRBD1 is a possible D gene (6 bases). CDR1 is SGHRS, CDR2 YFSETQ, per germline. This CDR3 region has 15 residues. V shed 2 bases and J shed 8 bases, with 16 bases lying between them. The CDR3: CASSLHRDLREKLFF. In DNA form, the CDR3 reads TGCGCCAGCAGCTTACACAGGGACCTGAGGGAAAAACTGTTTTTT.

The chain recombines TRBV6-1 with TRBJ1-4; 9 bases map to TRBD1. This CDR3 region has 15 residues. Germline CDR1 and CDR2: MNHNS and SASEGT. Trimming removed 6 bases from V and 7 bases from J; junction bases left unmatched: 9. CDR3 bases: TGTGCCAGCAGGGGGACAGGGAGGCAATTTGAAAAACTGTTTTTT. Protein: CASRGTGRQFEKLFF.

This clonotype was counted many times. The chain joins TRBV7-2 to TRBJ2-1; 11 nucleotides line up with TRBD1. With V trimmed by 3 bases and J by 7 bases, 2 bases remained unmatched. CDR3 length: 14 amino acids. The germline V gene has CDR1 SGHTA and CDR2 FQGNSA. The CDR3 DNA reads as TGTGCCAGCAGCTTGGGGACAGGGGGGAATGAGCAGTTCTTC. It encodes CASSLGTGGNEQFF. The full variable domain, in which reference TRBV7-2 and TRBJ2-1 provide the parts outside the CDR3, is GAGVSQSPSNKVTEKGKDVELRCDPISGHTALYWYRQSLGQGLEFLIYFQGNSAPDKSGLPSDRFSAERTGGSVSTLTIQRTQQEDSAVYLCASSLGTGGNEQFFGPGTRLTVL.

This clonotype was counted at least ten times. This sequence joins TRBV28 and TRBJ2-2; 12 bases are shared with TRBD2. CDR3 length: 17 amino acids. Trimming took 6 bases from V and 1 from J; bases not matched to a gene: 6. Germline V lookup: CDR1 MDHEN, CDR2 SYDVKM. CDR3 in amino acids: CASSRLAGEVNTGELFF. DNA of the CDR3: TGTGCCAGCAGCCGACTAGCGGGAGAGGTGAACACCGGGGAGCTGTTTTTT.

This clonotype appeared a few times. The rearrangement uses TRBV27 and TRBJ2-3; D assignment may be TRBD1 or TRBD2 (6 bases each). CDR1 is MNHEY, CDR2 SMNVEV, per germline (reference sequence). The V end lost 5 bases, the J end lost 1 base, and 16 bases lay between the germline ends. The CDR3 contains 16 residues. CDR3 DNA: TGTGCCAGCAGTCGTAACGGGGGCGTGGGCACAGATACGCAGTATTTT. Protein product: CASSRNGGVGTDTQYF.

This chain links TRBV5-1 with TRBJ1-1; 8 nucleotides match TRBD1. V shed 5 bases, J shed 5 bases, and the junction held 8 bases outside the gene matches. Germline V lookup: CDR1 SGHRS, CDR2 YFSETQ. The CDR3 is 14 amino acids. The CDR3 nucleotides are TGCGCCAGCAGTCCTTATACAGGGGGAACTGAAGCTTTCTTT. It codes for CASSPYTGGTEAFF.

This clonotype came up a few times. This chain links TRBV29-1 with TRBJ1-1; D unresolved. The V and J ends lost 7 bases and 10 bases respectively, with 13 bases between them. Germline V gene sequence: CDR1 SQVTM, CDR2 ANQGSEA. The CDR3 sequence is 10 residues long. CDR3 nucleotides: TGCAGCGACACGGGGTCCAGAGCTTTCTTT. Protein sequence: CSDTGSRAFF.

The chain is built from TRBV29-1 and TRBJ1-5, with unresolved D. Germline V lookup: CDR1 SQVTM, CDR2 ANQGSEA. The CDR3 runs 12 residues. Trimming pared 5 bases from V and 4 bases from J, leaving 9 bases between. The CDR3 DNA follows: TGCAGCGTTAGAAGCCCAAATCAGCCCCAGCATTTT. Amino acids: CSVRSPNQPQHF.

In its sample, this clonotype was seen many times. For the CDR3, the DNA is TGCGCCAGCAGCCCCCAAGGGGGGACCCTCCACTTT. It codes for CASSPQGGTLHF. The chain is built from TRBV5-1 and TRBJ1-6; a weak D match, TRBD1 (6 bases). The CDR3 totals 12 residues. Germline V gene data show CDR1 as SGHRS and CDR2 as YFSETQ. V lost 4 bases and J 14 bases, leaving 13 bases between the germline ends.

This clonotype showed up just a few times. CDR3 sequence: CASTPGPANTGELFF. CDR3 nucleotide sequence: TGTGCCAGTACCCCGGGACCGGCTAACACCGGGGAGCTGTTTTTT. The rearrangement joins TRBV19 to TRBJ2-2, with D perhaps given as TRBD1 or TRBD2 (5 bases each). The CDR3 consists of 15 residues. Trimming took off 7 bases at V and 2 bases at J, with 14 bases between the two ends. Germline lookup yields CDR1 LNHDA and CDR2 SQIVND (reference sequence).

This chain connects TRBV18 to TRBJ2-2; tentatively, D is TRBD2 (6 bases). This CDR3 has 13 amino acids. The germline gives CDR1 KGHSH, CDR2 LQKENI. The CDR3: CAGGGLNTGELFF. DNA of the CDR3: TGTGCAGGCGGCGGACTAAACACCGGGGAGCTGTTTTTT.

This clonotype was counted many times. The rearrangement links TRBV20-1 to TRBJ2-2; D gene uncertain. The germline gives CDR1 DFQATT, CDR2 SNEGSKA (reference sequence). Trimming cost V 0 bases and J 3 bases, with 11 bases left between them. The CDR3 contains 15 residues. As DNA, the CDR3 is TGCAGTGCTAGAGATTCGTCCACCTACACCGGGGAGCTGTTTTTT. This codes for CSARDSSTYTGELFF.